The rows below give T cell receptor beta chains drawn from one sample of a study of technical replicates of blood from four donors. TCRdb's copy holds only in-frame clones and misses some; the assay was immunoSEQ multiplex PCR. The table records 40,000 to 55,000 clones, 95% to 96% of them present only once. The source material was T cells isolated from PBMCs. The source is a human donor in good health. Each CDR3 is given with its conserved first and last residue. Each record gives: J gene, V gene, CDR3 protein.

J: TRBJ2-1
V: TRBV28
CDR3: CASSLGEATYNEQFF

J: TRBJ1-1
V: TRBV7-3
CDR3: CASSLNRGTEAFF

J: TRBJ2-3
V: TRBV7-2
CDR3: CASSLRTTGYRADTQYF

J: TRBJ1-1
V: TRBV4-1
CDR3: CASSLSDSLNTEAFF

J: TRBJ2-5
V: TRBV7-9
CDR3: CASSLLEDSVQETQYF

J: TRBJ2-3
V: TRBV7-8
CDR3: CASTPLSSTDTQYF

J: TRBJ2-7
V: TRBV19
CDR3: CASSLDRDNYEQYF

J: TRBJ2-5
V: TRBV6-1
CDR3: CASSPQQGVAETQYF

J: TRBJ2-7
V: TRBV19
CDR3: CASSFLTDGDEQYF

J: TRBJ2-1
V: TRBV4-1
CDR3: CASSHPVAGGSEQFF

J: TRBJ2-3
V: TRBV19
CDR3: CASRGLTSTDTQYF

J: TRBJ2-7
V: TRBV6-1
CDR3: CASSAPVRSTYEQYF

J: TRBJ2-7
V: TRBV11-3
CDR3: CASSFNLYEGAIYEQYF

J: TRBJ1-1
V: TRBV27
CDR3: CASSLRQGDEAFF

J: TRBJ1-5
V: TRBV30
CDR3: CAWSGTGKGNQPQHF

J: TRBJ2-3
V: TRBV5-1
CDR3: CASSPGTGTDTQYF

J: TRBJ2-7
V: TRBV5-1
CDR3: CASRLGQGSYEQYF

J: TRBJ1-3
V: TRBV5-1
CDR3: CASSLVQGAGNTIYF

J: TRBJ2-3
V: TRBV27
CDR3: CASSFSHSTDTQYF

J: TRBJ1-1
V: TRBV19
CDR3: CATTQGVVAEAFF

J: TRBJ2-7
V: TRBV10-3
CDR3: CATSPELGYEQYF

J: TRBJ1-1
V: TRBV29-1
CDR3: CSAQIYTGNTEAFF

J: TRBJ1-5
V: TRBV19
CDR3: CASSVTGLQPQHF

J: TRBJ2-2
V: TRBV4-2
CDR3: CASSEHDTGGYGELFF

J: TRBJ2-1
V: TRBV30
CDR3: CAWSGGLAGGGNEQFF

J: TRBJ1-2
V: TRBV7-2
CDR3: CASSLPERFYGYTF

J: TRBJ2-2
V: TRBV6-1
CDR3: CASSAIAGAQDGELFF

J: TRBJ2-2
V: TRBV28
CDR3: CASSVGWGDDTGELFF

J: TRBJ1-2
V: TRBV28
CDR3: CASSSHPVSQGNYGYTF

J: TRBJ2-7
V: TRBV6-5
CDR3: CASWSGPGYEQYF

J: TRBJ2-7
V: TRBV5-1
CDR3: CASSPRQGPYEQYF

J: TRBJ2-1
V: TRBV27
CDR3: CASSLQDSYNEQFF

J: TRBJ2-7
V: TRBV6-5
CDR3: CASTREGGLSEQYF

J: TRBJ1-5
V: TRBV28
CDR3: CASSLGETDDQPQHF

J: TRBJ1-5
V: TRBV21-1
CDR3: CASRKDSLFINQPQHF

J: TRBJ2-2
V: TRBV28
CDR3: CASSSGQGANTGELFF

J: TRBJ2-7
V: TRBV10-3
CDR3: CAISAGGYYEQYF

J: TRBJ2-1
V: TRBV14
CDR3: CASSQAMGRFF

J: TRBJ1-5
V: TRBV19
CDR3: CASNRGTGGNQPQHF

J: TRBJ2-1
V: TRBV11-2
CDR3: CASSLPSGRAGFF

J: TRBJ1-4
V: TRBV27
CDR3: CASSLSRYRTTNEKLFF

J: TRBJ2-7
V: TRBV30
CDR3: CAWVLAGGPGEQYF

J: TRBJ2-7
V: TRBV7-6
CDR3: CASSLYPLGGAGSSYEQYF

J: TRBJ2-7
V: TRBV7-2
CDR3: CASSLRGAQSEQYF

J: TRBJ1-2
V: TRBV27
CDR3: CASSFTGNYGYTF

J: TRBJ2-1
V: TRBV15
CDR3: CATSTFTGTDYNEQFF